This T cell receptor (beta chain) was found in a study of response to subunit inactivated influenza vaccine. CDR1 and CDR2 (germline): SGDLS, YYNGEE. The CDR3 totals 15 residues. V lost 2 bases, J lost 8 bases, and 14 bases lay in between. There are a few counts of this clonotype. TCRdb itself ran the RT-PCR reads through MiXCR, one entry per CDR3 protein. Seen here are more than 500,000 distinct CDR3 sequences, 11% observed once, and the top ten hold about 11%. The same data also went into a second study, on T cells expressing NK-cell markers. That source reports: Beta-chain TCR cDNA was generated via 5'RACE template switching with UMIs.

This sequence originates from a man aged 45-65 years who received an inactivated influenza vaccine. V is TRBV9 and J is TRBJ1-6; D uncertain. Sequencing used PBMCs from blood, obtained on the day of vaccination. CDR3 amino acids: CASSVRTSADSPLHF. The CDR3 nucleotides are TGTGCCAGCAGCGTCCGGACCAGCGCTGATTCACCCCTCCACTTT. The full variable domain, completed using reference TRBV9 and TRBJ1-6, is DSGVTQTPKHLITATGQRVTLRCSPRSGDLSVYWYQQSLDQGLQFLIQYYNGEERAKGNILERFSAQQFPDLHSELNLSSLELGDSALYFCASSVRTSADSPLHFGNGTRLTVT.